This TCR beta chain was recorded in a study of T cell responses to AZD1222 COVID-19 vaccine. Of note for this clone: No antigen is known for it.

TCRdb's table, derived via immunoSEQ multiplex PCR, lists solely in-frame clones and lacks some. The table has around 4,400 clones, roughly 90% seen once. The germline V gene has CDR1 MDHEN and CDR2 SYDVKM. The CDR3 consists of 14 residues. Between the trimmed V and J ends, which lost 6 bases and 5 bases, there was a span of 14 bases. Study observations and caveats: Repertoires were obtained solely post-peak T cell response. At study baseline, merely more than 5 AZD1222 recipients were seropositive. White British ancestry dominated among donors, who included more females, and clonal diversity was possibly underestimated. Spike-specific TCR breadth and depth rose after two AZD1222 doses.

The starting material was peripheral blood, obtained 28 days after the second AZD1222 dose. This receptor was obtained from an adult who received the AZD1222 COVID-19 vaccine. The genes are TRBV28 and TRBJ1-5; D is unresolved. The CDR3 coding sequence is TGTGCCAGCAGGAGCTTCCAGAGGCATCAGCCCCAGCATTTT. Amino acids: CASRSFQRHQPQHF.